This is a list of T cell receptor beta chains from one sample in a study of cytomegalovirus exposure and HLA in healthy donors. Measured with immunoSEQ multiplex PCR; TCRdb has only the in-frame clones, and not every one. The sample has roughly 260,000 clones; nearly 90% are singletons. Sample: PBMCs. Receptor source: a woman in her late teens or twenties in good health and CMV-seronegative. CDR3s include the opening cysteine and the closing phenylalanine or tryptophan. The D gene is left open where the match is weak. The size field is filled for only some rows; it gives once, few, many or a size class.

cdr3_aa,cdr3_nt,d_call,v_call,j_call,clone_size
CAINPGVDNEQFF,TGTGCCATCAATCCCGGGGTGGACAATGAGCAGTTCTTC,NA,TRBV10-3,TRBJ2-1,once
CASSAGTGQEKLFF,TGCGCCAGCAGCGCCGGGACAGGGCAGGAAAAACTGTTTTTT,TRBD1,TRBV5-1,TRBJ1-4,NA
CASTPGIQETQYF,TGTGCCAGCACGCCCGGGATACAAGAGACCCAGTACTTC,NA,TRBV2,TRBJ2-5,NA
CASSPSAGQQETQYF,TGTGCCAGCAGCCCCAGCGCGGGGCAACAAGAGACCCAGTACTTC,NA,TRBV28,TRBJ2-5,NA
CASNAGGAADTQYF,TGCGCCAGCAACGCCGGGGGGGCCGCAGATACGCAGTATTTT,TRBD2,TRBV5-1,TRBJ2-3,NA
CASSRQGWDEKLFF,TGCGCCAGCAGCAGACAGGGCTGGGATGAAAAACTGTTTTTT,TRBD1,TRBV5-1,TRBJ1-4,NA
CASSLGGQHGYTF,TGTGCCAGCAGCTTGGGGGGGCAGCATGGCTACACCTTC,NA,TRBV5-6,TRBJ1-2,NA
CASSNLGGTGTDTQYF,TGTGCCAGCAGTAACCTCGGGGGGACCGGCACAGATACGCAGTATTTT,TRBD2,TRBV27,TRBJ2-3,NA
CASSLISPPSSYNEQFF,TGCGCCAGCAGCTTGATATCACCCCCGAGCTCCTACAATGAGCAGTTCTTC,NA,TRBV5-1,TRBJ2-1,NA
CASSLDLSGNREKLFF,TGTGCCAGCAGCTTAGATTTATCGGGAAATCGTGAAAAACTGTTTTTT,NA,TRBV7-8,TRBJ1-4,NA
CAISESSEGENEKLFF,TGTGCCATCAGTGAGTCGAGTGAGGGGGAGAATGAAAAACTGTTTTTT,NA,TRBV10-3,TRBJ1-4,NA
CASSLAGVAEAFF,TGCGCCAGCAGCTTGGCCGGAGTGGCTGAAGCTTTCTTT,NA,TRBV5-1,TRBJ1-1,NA
CASSSGTGDSPLHF,TGTGCCAGCAGCTCCGGGACAGGGGATTCACCCCTCCACTTT,TRBD1,TRBV7-3,TRBJ1-6,few
CASSPKTGAYQPQHF,TGTGCCAGTAGTCCGAAGACAGGGGCCTATCAGCCCCAGCATTTT,TRBD1,TRBV19,TRBJ1-5,NA
CASSLYVSWETQYF,TGTGCCAGCAGCTTGTATGTTAGCTGGGAGACCCAGTACTTC,NA,TRBV5-6,TRBJ2-5,NA
CASSSYVSGHTDTQYF,TGTGCCAGCAGTTCCTACGTGAGCGGGCACACAGATACGCAGTATTTT,NA,TRBV28,TRBJ2-3,NA
CASSYRTGQETQYF,TGTGCCAGCAGCTACCGGACAGGGCAAGAGACCCAGTACTTC,TRBD1,TRBV13,TRBJ2-5,NA
CASSFTSGSAYNEQFF,TGTGCCAGCAGCTTCACTAGCGGGTCCGCCTACAATGAGCAGTTCTTC,TRBD2,TRBV5-6,TRBJ2-1,once
CASSQDRDRPSGNTIYF,TGCGCCAGCAGCCAAGATAGGGACAGGCCGTCTGGAAACACCATATATTTT,TRBD1,TRBV4-3,TRBJ1-3,NA
CASSQRQRPTMGGYTF,TGCGCCAGCAGCCAACGACAGCGCCCGACCATGGGGGGCTACACCTTC,NA,TRBV4-3,TRBJ1-2,NA
CAWSVMGQSLETQYF,TGTGCCTGGAGTGTTATGGGCCAGAGTTTAGAGACCCAGTACTTC,NA,TRBV30,TRBJ2-5,NA
CASSFWTGGGQPQHF,TGTGCCAGCAGCTTCTGGACAGGGGGCGGTCAGCCCCAGCATTTT,TRBD1,TRBV5-8,TRBJ1-5,NA
CASSGTTPGEKLFF,TGTGCCAGCAGCGGTACAACCCCGGGTGAAAAACTGTTTTTT,NA,TRBV5-4,TRBJ1-4,NA
CASSSRAYYEQYF,TGTGCCAGCAGTTCCAGGGCCTACTACGAGCAGTACTTC,NA,TRBV25-1,TRBJ2-7,NA
CSVKRGQNQPQHF,TGCAGCGTTAAGCGGGGACAAAATCAGCCCCAGCATTTT,NA,TRBV29-1,TRBJ1-5,NA
CASSLAGHSGNTIYF,TGTGCCAGCAGTTTAGCAGGTCACTCTGGAAACACCATATATTTT,NA,TRBV27,TRBJ1-3,NA
CASSLPGGSIQYF,TGTGCCAGCAGTTTACCAGGGGGGAGCATTCAGTACTTC,NA,TRBV28,TRBJ2-4,NA
CASKPWSMNTEAFF,TGTGCCAGCAAGCCTTGGTCTATGAACACTGAAGCTTTCTTT,NA,TRBV27,TRBJ1-1,once
CASSFSPGLTYEQYF,TGTGCCAGCAGCTTTTCGCCAGGGCTCACCTACGAGCAGTACTTC,NA,TRBV7-8,TRBJ2-7,NA
CASSYLHRPNEQFF,TGTGCCAGCAGTTATCTGCACAGACCCAATGAGCAGTTCTTC,NA,TRBV6-5,TRBJ2-1,NA
CASSSLAGAYEQYF,TGTGCCAGCAGTTCTTTGGCGGGGGCCTACGAGCAGTACTTC,TRBD2,TRBV28,TRBJ2-7,NA
CASSYGGAENTQYF,TGTGCCAGCAGTTACGGGGGGGCGGAAAATACGCAGTATTTT,NA,TRBV6-5,TRBJ2-3,once
CASSLAGGPNYGYTF,TGCGCCAGCAGCTTGGCAGGGGGGCCTAACTATGGCTACACCTTC,TRBD1,TRBV5-1,TRBJ1-2,NA
CASSPETGTGHSGTGELFF,TGCGCCAGCAGCCCCGAGACCGGGACAGGGCATTCGGGCACCGGGGAGCTGTTTTTT,TRBD1,TRBV5-1,TRBJ2-2,NA
CASSSAGGTEAFF,TGCGCCAGCAGCTCCGCGGGTGGCACTGAAGCTTTCTTT,NA,TRBV5-1,TRBJ1-1,NA
CASSYSLVQETQYF,TGCGCCAGCAGCTACTCACTCGTTCAAGAGACCCAGTACTTC,NA,TRBV4-1,TRBJ2-5,NA
CASSFGLATDTQYF,TGCGCCAGCAGCTTCGGACTAGCCACAGATACGCAGTATTTT,TRBD2,TRBV5-1,TRBJ2-3,NA
CASSARTGFDEQFF,TGTGCCAGCAGCGCACGGACAGGGTTCGATGAGCAGTTCTTC,TRBD1,TRBV7-9,TRBJ2-1,NA
CASRRGAVETQYF,TGCGCCAGCAGACGGGGGGCCGTGGAGACCCAGTACTTC,NA,TRBV5-1,TRBJ2-5,NA
CASSPGTGGPYEQYF,TGTGCCAGCAGCCCAGGGACAGGGGGACCCTACGAGCAGTACTTC,TRBD1,TRBV7-2,TRBJ2-7,NA
CASSHKPSGEEQFF,TGTGCCAGCTCACATAAACCTAGCGGGGAAGAGCAGTTCTTC,TRBD2,TRBV18,TRBJ2-1,NA
CASSPKMIRGQGNSPLHF,TGTGCCAGCAGTCCAAAAATGATCCGGGGACAGGGGAATTCACCCCTCCACTTT,TRBD1,TRBV27,TRBJ1-6,few
CASSGQARSYGYTF,TGTGCCAGTAGTGGACAGGCTCGAAGCTATGGCTACACCTTC,TRBD1,TRBV19,TRBJ1-2,NA
CASSTDRIDSPLHF,TGCGCCAGCAGTACAGACAGGATTGATTCACCCCTCCACTTT,NA,TRBV10-1,TRBJ1-6,NA
CASSLTGALAQHF,TGTGCCAGCAGCCTGACAGGGGCATTGGCCCAGCATTTT,TRBD1,TRBV28,TRBJ1-5,NA
CASSPGLGYTF,TGTGCCAGCAGCCCCGGTCTTGGCTACACCTTC,NA,TRBV5-4,TRBJ1-2,NA
CASSRWTGADSGNTIYF,TGTGCCAGCTCACGATGGACAGGGGCTGACTCTGGAAACACCATATATTTT,TRBD1,TRBV18,TRBJ1-3,few
CASSSGQGGTEAFF,TGTGCCAGCAGCTCCGGACAGGGTGGCACTGAAGCTTTCTTT,TRBD1,TRBV5-4,TRBJ1-1,once
CASTQAGGPYNEQFF,TGTGCCAGCACCCAAGCGGGGGGGCCCTACAATGAGCAGTTCTTC,TRBD2,TRBV9,TRBJ2-1,NA
CASSPVPGLPYEQYF,TGTGCCAGCAGCCCTGTTCCAGGACTCCCCTACGAGCAGTACTTC,NA,TRBV7-9,TRBJ2-7,NA
CASSLESGGFEKLFF,TGTGCCAGCAGCTTGGAGTCAGGGGGCTTTGAAAAACTGTTTTTT,TRBD1,TRBV5-6,TRBJ1-4,NA